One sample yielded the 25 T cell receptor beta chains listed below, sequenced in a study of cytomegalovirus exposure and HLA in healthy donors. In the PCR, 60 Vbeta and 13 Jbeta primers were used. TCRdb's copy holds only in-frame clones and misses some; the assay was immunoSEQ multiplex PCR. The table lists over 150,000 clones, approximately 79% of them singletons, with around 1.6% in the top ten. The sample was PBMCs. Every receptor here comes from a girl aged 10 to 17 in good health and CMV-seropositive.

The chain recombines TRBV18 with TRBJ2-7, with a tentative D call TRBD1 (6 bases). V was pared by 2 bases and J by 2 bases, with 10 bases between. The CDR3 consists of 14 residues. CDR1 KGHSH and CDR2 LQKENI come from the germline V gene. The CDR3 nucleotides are TGTGCCAGCTCACCAGGGACAAACCCCTACGAGCAGTACTTC. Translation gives CASSPGTNPYEQYF. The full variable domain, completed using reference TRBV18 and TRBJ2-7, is NAGVMQNPRHLVRRRGQEARLRCSPMKGHSHVYWYRQLPEEGLKFMVYLQKENIIDESGMPKERFSAEFPKEGPSILRIQQVVRGDSAAYFCASSPGTNPYEQYFGPGTRLTVT.

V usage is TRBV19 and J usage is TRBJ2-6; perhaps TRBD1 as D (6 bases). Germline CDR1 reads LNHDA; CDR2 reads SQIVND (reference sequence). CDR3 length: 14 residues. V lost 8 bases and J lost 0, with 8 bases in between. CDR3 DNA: TGTGCCAGTCACAGGGACTCTGGGGCCAACGTCCTGACTTTC. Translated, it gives CASHRDSGANVLTF.

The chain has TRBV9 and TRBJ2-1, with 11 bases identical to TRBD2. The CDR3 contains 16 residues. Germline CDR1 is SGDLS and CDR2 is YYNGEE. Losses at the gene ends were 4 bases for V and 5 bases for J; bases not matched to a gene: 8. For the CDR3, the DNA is TGTGCCAGCAGCCCTCATGGACTAGCGGGCGACAATGAGCAGTTCTTC. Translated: CASSPHGLAGDNEQFF. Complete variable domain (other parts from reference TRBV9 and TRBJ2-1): DSGVTQTPKHLITATGQRVTLRCSPRSGDLSVYWYQQSLDQGLQFLIQYYNGEERAKGNILERFSAQQFPDLHSELNLSSLELGDSALYFCASSPHGLAGDNEQFFGPGTRLTVL.

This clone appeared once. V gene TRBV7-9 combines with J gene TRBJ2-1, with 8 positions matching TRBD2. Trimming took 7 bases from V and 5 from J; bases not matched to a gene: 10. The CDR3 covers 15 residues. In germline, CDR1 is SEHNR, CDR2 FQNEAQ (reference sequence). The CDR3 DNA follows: TGTGCCAGCAAACTCCCCAATAGCGGGGACAATGAGCAGTTCTTC. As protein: CASKLPNSGDNEQFF.

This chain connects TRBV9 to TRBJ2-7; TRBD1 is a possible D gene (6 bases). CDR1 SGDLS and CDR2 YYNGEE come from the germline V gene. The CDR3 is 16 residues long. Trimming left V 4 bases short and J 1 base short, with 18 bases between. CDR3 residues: CASSKNRAPTSYEQYF. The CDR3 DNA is TGTGCCAGCAGCAAGAACAGGGCACCGACGTCCTACGAGCAGTACTTC.

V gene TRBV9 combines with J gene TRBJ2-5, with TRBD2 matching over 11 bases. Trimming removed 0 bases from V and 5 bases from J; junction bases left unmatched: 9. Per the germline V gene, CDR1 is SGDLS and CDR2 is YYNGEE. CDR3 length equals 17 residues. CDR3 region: CASSVEGSGGAWETQYF. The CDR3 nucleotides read TGTGCCAGCAGCGTAGAGGGTAGCGGGGGGGCCTGGGAGACCCAGTACTTC.

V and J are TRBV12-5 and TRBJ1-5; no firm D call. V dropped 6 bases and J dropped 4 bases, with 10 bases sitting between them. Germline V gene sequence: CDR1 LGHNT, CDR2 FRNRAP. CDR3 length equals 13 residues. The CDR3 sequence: CASGSQQNQPQHF. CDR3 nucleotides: TGTGCTAGTGGGTCTCAACAGAATCAGCCCCAGCATTTT. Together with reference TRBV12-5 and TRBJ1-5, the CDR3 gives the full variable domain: DARVTQTPRHKVTEMGQEVTMRCQPILGHNTVFWYRQTMMQGLELLAYFRNRAPLDDSGMPKDRFSAEMPDATLATLKIQPSEPRDSAVYFCASGSQQNQPQHFGDGTRLSIL.

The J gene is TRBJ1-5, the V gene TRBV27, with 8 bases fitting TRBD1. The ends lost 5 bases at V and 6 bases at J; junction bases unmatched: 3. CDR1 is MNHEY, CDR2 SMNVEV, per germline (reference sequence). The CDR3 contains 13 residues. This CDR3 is CASSTDRGQPQHF. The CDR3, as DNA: TGTGCCAGCAGTACCGACAGGGGTCAGCCCCAGCATTTT.

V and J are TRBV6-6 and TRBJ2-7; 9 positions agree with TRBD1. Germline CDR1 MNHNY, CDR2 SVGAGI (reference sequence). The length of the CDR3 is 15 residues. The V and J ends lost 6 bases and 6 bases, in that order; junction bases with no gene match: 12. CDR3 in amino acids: CASSRAGTGYAEQYF. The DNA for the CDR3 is TGTGCCAGCAGCCGAGCCGGGACAGGGTATGCCGAGCAGTACTTC.

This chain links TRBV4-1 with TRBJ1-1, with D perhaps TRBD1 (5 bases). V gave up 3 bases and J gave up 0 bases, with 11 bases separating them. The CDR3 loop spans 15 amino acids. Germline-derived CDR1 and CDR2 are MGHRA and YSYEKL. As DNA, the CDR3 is TGCGCCAGCAGCCAGCACGGACAAATGAACACTGAAGCTTTCTTT. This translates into CASSQHGQMNTEAFF.

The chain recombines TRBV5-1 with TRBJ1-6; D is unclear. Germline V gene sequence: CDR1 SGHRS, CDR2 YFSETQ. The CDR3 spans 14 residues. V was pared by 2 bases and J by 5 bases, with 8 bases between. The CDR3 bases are TGCGCCAGCAGCTTCCAGAATAATAATTCACCCCTCCACTTT. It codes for CASSFQNNNSPLHF. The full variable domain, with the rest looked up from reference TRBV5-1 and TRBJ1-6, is KAGVTQTPRYLIKTRGQQVTLSCSPISGHRSVSWYQQTPGQGLQFLFEYFSETQRNKGNFPGRFSGRQFSNSRSEMNVSTLELGDSALYLCASSFQNNNSPLHFGNGTRLTVT.

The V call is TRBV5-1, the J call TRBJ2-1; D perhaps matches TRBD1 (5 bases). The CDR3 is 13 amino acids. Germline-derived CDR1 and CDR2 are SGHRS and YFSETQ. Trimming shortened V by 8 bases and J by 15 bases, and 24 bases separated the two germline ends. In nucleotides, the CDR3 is TGCGCCAGTACACCCGACAGCCTCCATTTATGGTTCTTC. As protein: CASTPDSLHLWFF.

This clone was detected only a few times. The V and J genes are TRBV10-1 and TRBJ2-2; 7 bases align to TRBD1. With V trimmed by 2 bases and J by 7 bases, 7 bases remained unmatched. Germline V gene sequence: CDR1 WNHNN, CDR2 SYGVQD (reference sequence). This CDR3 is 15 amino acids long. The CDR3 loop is CASSENRGLSGELFF. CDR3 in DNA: TGCGCCAGCAGTGAGAATAGGGGGCTTAGCGGGGAGCTGTTTTTT.

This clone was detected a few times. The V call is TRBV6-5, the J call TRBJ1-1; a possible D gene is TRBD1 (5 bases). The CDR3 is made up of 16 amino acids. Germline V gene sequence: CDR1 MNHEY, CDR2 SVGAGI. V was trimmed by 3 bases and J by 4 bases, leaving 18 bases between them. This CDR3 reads CASSYLRQFASTEAFF. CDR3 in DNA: TGTGCCAGCAGTTATCTCCGACAGTTTGCGAGCACTGAAGCTTTCTTT.

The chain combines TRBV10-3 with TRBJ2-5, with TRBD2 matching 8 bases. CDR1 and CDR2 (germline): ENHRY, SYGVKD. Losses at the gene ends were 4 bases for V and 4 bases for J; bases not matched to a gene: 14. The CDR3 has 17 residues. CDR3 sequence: CAISVQSGGALGETQYF. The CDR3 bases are TGTGCCATCAGTGTTCAGAGCGGGGGAGCCCTCGGAGAGACCCAGTACTTC.

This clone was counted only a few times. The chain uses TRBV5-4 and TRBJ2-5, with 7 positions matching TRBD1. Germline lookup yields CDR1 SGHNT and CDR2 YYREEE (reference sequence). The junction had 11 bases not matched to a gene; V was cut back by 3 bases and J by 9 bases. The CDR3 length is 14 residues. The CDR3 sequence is CASSYDRAGEAQYF. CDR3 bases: TGTGCCAGCAGCTACGACAGGGCCGGTGAGGCCCAGTACTTC.

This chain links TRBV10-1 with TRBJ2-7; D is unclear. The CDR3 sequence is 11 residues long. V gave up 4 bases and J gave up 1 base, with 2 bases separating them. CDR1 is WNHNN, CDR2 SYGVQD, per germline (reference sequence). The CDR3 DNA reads TGCGCCAGCAGTGCGTCCTACGAGCAGTACTTC. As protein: CASSASYEQYF.

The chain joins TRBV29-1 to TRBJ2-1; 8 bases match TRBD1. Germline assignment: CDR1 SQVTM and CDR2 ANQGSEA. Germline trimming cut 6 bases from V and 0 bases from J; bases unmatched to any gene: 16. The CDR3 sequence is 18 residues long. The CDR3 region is CSVEGTGQGQSSYNEQFF. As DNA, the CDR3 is TGCAGCGTCGAGGGTACCGGACAGGGCCAGAGCTCCTACAATGAGCAGTTCTTC.

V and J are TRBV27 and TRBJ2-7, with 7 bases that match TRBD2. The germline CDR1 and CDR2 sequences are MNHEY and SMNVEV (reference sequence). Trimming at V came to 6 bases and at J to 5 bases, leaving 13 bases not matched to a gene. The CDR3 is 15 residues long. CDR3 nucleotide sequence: TGTGCCAGCAGCGGGGGACTGGGAGGGGCTGACGAGCAGTACTTC. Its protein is CASSGGLGGADEQYF.

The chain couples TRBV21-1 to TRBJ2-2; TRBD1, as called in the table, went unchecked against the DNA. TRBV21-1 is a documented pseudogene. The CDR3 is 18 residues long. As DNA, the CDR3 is TGTGCCAGCAGCAAAGGTCCGCCGGGACAGGGGGCACCCGGGGAGCTGTTTTTT. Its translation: CASSKGPPGQGAPGELFF.

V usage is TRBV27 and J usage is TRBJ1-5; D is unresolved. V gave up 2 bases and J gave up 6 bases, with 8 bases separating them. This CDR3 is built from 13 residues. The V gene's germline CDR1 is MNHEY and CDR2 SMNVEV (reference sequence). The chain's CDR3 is CASSLEGSQPQHF. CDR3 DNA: TGTGCCAGCAGTTTAGAGGGTTCTCAGCCCCAGCATTTT.

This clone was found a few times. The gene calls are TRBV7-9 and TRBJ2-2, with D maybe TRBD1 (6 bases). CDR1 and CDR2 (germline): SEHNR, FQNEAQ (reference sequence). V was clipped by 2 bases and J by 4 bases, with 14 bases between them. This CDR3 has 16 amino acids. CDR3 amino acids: CASSLTGQGFTGELFF. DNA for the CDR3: TGTGCCAGCAGCTTAACGGGGCAGGGGTTCACCGGGGAGCTGTTTTTT.

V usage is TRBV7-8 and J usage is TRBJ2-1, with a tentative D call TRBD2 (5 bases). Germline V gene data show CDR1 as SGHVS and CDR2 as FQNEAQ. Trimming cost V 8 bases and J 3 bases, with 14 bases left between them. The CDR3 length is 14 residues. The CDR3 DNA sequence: TGTGCCAGCGGAACCCGGGGTCTCTACAATGAGCAGTTCTTC. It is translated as CASGTRGLYNEQFF.

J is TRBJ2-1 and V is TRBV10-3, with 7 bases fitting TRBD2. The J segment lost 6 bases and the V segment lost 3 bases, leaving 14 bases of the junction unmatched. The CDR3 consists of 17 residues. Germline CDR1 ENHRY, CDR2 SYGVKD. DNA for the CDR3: TGTGCCATCAGTGAACGGACATGGGGGGGGGATGGCAATGAGCAGTTCTTC. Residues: CAISERTWGGDGNEQFF.

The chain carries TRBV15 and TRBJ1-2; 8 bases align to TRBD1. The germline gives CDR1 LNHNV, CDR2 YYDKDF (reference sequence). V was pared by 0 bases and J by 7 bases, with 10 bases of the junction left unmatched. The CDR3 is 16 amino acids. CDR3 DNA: TGTGCCACCAGCAGAGAGACAGGGGCTATCCTCGGTGGCTACACCTTC. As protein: CATSRETGAILGGYTF.